What follows are 16 T cell receptor beta chains derived from one specimen sequenced in a study of blood T cells in healthy people across ages. For the second PCR, which ran for about 7 to 11 cycles, a sample-barcoded 5' primer and a J-beta primer mix were used. TCRdb analysed the 5' RACE reads with MiXCR anew, one entry per CDR3 protein. The repertoire has about 1.8 million distinct CDR3 sequences, just under 50% of them found once; the top ten carry roughly 2%. The material sequenced was blood. These receptors all stem from a woman in her 40s in good health.

The rearrangement uses TRBV4-1 and TRBJ1-2; TRBD1 aligns across 10 bases. The CDR3 extends over 15 amino acids. V shed 2 bases and J 6 bases; nucleotides not matched to a gene: 6. In germline, CDR1 is MGHRA, CDR2 YSYEKL. The CDR3 DNA is TGCGCCAGCAGCCAAACGGACAGGGGGTCACATGGCTACACCTTC. Its protein product is CASSQTDRGSHGYTF.

This clonotype was observed a handful of times. The chain is built from TRBV29-1 and TRBJ2-1, with TRBD2 matching over 10 bases. There are 13 residues in the CDR3. Unmatched junction bases numbered 6, after V lost 6 bases and J lost 7 bases. Germline CDR1 is SQVTM and CDR2 is ANQGSEA. The CDR3 region is CSVAGLAKNEQFF. In DNA, the CDR3 is TGCAGCGTGGCGGGACTAGCGAAAAATGAGCAGTTCTTC.

This clonotype was observed a few times. V and J are TRBV28 and TRBJ2-1; 11 positions match TRBD1. V was clipped by 5 bases and J by 7 bases; unmatched bases: 4. CDR1 and CDR2 (germline): MDHEN, SYDVKM. The CDR3 extends over 14 amino acids. The CDR3 loop reads CASSGTGGINEQFF. CDR3 DNA: TGTGCCAGCAGTGGGACAGGGGGTATTAATGAGCAGTTCTTC.

V and J are TRBV7-9 and TRBJ1-6, with D possibly matching TRBD1 (5 bases). Germline lookup yields CDR1 SEHNR and CDR2 FQNEAQ (reference sequence). Trimming took off 5 bases at V and 6 bases at J, with 20 bases between the two ends. The CDR3 extends over 17 amino acids. CDR3 coding DNA: TGTGCCAGCAGCACACCCGCGCCACAGGCGCCTAATTCACCCCTCCACTTT. Protein: CASSTPAPQAPNSPLHF. The full variable domain, its missing parts supplied by reference TRBV7-9 and TRBJ1-6, is DTGVSQNPRHKITKRGQNVTFRCDPISEHNRLYWYRQTLGQGPEFLTYFQNEAQLEKSRLLSDRFSAERPKGSFSTLEIQRTEQGDSAMYLCASSTPAPQAPNSPLHFGNGTRLTVT.

This clonotype was counted only a few times. The chain is built from TRBV29-1 and TRBJ2-1; D is perhaps TRBD1 (5 bases). CDR3 length equals 14 residues. Germline V gives CDR1 SQVTM, CDR2 ANQGSEA. V was trimmed by 5 bases and J by 4 bases, leaving 15 bases between them. CDR3 in amino acids: CSVLLDPGYNEQFF. The DNA for the CDR3 is TGCAGCGTTCTTTTGGATCCAGGGTACAATGAGCAGTTCTTC.

The chain links TRBV6-5 to TRBJ2-3; 12 nucleotides align to TRBD2. CDR1 is MNHEY and CDR2 is SVGAGI in the germline V gene. Unmatched junction bases numbered 2, after V lost 2 bases and J lost 5 bases. The CDR3 contains 15 residues. DNA of the CDR3: TGTGCCAGCAGTTACCTAGCGGGGGGGTTAGATACGCAGTATTTT. Translating it yields CASSYLAGGLDTQYF.

The gene calls are TRBV11-2 and TRBJ2-7; D ambiguous. Germline V gene data show CDR1 as SGHAT and CDR2 as FQNNGV. With 0 bases removed from V and 6 bases from J, the gap between germline ends came to 6 bases. The CDR3 totals 12 residues. CDR3 sequence (DNA): TGTGCCAGCAGCTTAGATCAAATCGAGCAGTACTTC. It specifies CASSLDQIEQYF. The full variable domain, in which reference TRBV11-2 and TRBJ2-7 provide the parts outside the CDR3, is EAGVAQSPRYKIIEKRQSVAFWCNPISGHATLYWYQQILGQGPKLLIQFQNNGVVDDSQLPKDRFSAERLKGVDSTLKIQPAKLEDSAVYLCASSLDQIEQYFGPGTRLTVT.

The chain uses TRBV2 and TRBJ2-1; 12 positions agree with TRBD2. The germline CDR1 and CDR2 sequences are SNHLY and FYNNEI. The CDR3 contains 17 residues. The ends lost 1 base at V and 6 bases at J; junction bases unmatched: 7. For the CDR3, the DNA is TGTGCCAGCAGTGAAGGTTGGACTAGCGGGGCCCTCAATGAGCAGTTCTTC. It translates to CASSEGWTSGALNEQFF.

J is TRBJ2-1 and V is TRBV20-1; 11 bases agree with TRBD2. Looked up from germline, CDR1 is DFQATT and CDR2 is SNEGSKA (reference sequence). The CDR3 spans 15 residues. Germline trimming cut 1 base from V and 6 bases from J; bases unmatched to any gene: 5. CDR3 nucleotide sequence: TGCAGTGCTAGAGTCGGGACTAGCGGCCGCAATGAGCAGTTCTTC. Its translation: CSARVGTSGRNEQFF.

The chain is built from TRBV9 and TRBJ2-1; weak D call: TRBD2 (5 bases). CDR1 and CDR2 (germline): SGDLS, YYNGEE. The CDR3 length is 12 residues. Trimming shortened V by 3 bases and J by 9 bases, and 10 bases separated the two germline ends. The CDR3 DNA follows: TGTGCCAGCAGCGGCCGGGCGGGTGAGCAGTTCTTC. This codes for CASSGRAGEQFF.

A few counts support this clonotype. This chain uses TRBV28 with TRBJ2-3; the match to TRBD1 covers 10 bases. Germline CDR1 reads MDHEN; CDR2 reads SYDVKM. This CDR3 is 16 amino acids long. Losses at the gene ends were 3 bases for V and 3 bases for J; bases not matched to a gene: 6. The CDR3 loop reads CASSLGQGTRTDTQYF. DNA of the CDR3: TGTGCCAGCAGTTTGGGACAGGGGACACGGACAGATACGCAGTATTTT. The whole variable domain, remainder taken from reference TRBV28 and TRBJ2-3, is DVKVTQSSRYLVKRTGEKVFLECVQDMDHENMFWYRQDPGLGLRLIYFSYDVKMKEKGDIPEGYSVSREKKERFSLILESASTNQTSMYLCASSLGQGTRTDTQYFGPGTRLTVL.

The chain uses TRBV10-2 and TRBJ2-7; TRBD2 agrees at 15 bases. V gave up 4 bases and J gave up 0 bases; unmatched junction bases: 13. Germline V gives CDR1 WSHSY, CDR2 SAAADI. The CDR3 has 20 residues. Here the CDR3 reads CASSGAGTSGGQISSYEQYF. Here the CDR3 DNA reads TGCGCCAGCAGTGGAGCGGGGACTAGCGGGGGGCAAATAAGCTCCTACGAGCAGTACTTC.

The rearrangement joins TRBV28 to TRBJ2-3; D may match TRBD1 or TRBD2 (5 bases each). Germline loops: CDR1 MDHEN, CDR2 SYDVKM. V lost 3 bases, J lost 4 bases, and 17 bases lay in between. This CDR3 has 16 residues. CDR3 protein: CASSFGTGRRADTQYF. The CDR3 nucleotides are TGTGCCAGCAGTTTTGGTACGGGACGGCGGGCAGATACGCAGTATTTT.

The chain is built from TRBV4-2 and TRBJ1-5, with a possible D match to TRBD1 (6 bases). V shed 0 bases and J shed 5 bases, with 11 bases lying between them. This CDR3 has 15 residues. Germline V gene sequence: CDR1 LGHNA, CDR2 YNFKEQ. CDR3 region: CASSQDWAGDQPQHF. The CDR3 nucleotides are TGTGCCAGCAGCCAAGATTGGGCAGGGGATCAGCCCCAGCATTTT.

The gene calls are TRBV6-2 or TRBV6-3 and TRBJ1-6; 9 nucleotides line up with TRBD1. CDR1 MNHEY and CDR2 SVGEGT come from the germline V gene. The V segment lost 6 bases and the J segment 7 bases; nucleotides outside the gene matches: 4. This CDR3 comprises 14 residues. CDR3 amino acids: CASSGQGMNSPLHF. CDR3 bases: TGTGCCAGCAGCGGACAGGGGATGAATTCACCCCTCCACTTT.

The chain joins TRBV9 to TRBJ1-2, with 10 nucleotides matching TRBD1. The germline V gene encodes CDR1 SGDLS and CDR2 YYNGEE. The CDR3 has 15 residues. After removal of 0 bases from V and 1 base from J, the junction contained 0 bases not matched to a gene. The CDR3 DNA is TGTGCCAGCAGCGTAGGGGACAGGGGTAACTATGGCTACACCTTC. Encoded protein: CASSVGDRGNYGYTF. Combining the CDR3 with reference TRBV9 and TRBJ1-2 gives the whole variable domain DSGVTQTPKHLITATGQRVTLRCSPRSGDLSVYWYQQSLDQGLQFLIQYYNGEERAKGNILERFSAQQFPDLHSELNLSSLELGDSALYFCASSVGDRGNYGYTFGSGTRLTVV.